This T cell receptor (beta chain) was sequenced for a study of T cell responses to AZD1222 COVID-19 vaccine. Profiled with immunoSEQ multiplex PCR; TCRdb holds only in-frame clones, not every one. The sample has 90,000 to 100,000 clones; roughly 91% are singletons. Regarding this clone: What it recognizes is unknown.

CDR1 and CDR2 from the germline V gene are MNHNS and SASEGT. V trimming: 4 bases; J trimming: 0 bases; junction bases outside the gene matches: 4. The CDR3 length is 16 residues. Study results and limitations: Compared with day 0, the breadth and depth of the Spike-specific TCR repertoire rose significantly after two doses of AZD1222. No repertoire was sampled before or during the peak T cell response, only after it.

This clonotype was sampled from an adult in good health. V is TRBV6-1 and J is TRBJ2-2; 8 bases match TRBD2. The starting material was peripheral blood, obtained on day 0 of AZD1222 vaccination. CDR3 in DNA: TGTGCCAGCAGTGCCTTAGCGGGGTCGAACACCGGGGAGCTGTTTTTT. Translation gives CASSALAGSNTGELFF.